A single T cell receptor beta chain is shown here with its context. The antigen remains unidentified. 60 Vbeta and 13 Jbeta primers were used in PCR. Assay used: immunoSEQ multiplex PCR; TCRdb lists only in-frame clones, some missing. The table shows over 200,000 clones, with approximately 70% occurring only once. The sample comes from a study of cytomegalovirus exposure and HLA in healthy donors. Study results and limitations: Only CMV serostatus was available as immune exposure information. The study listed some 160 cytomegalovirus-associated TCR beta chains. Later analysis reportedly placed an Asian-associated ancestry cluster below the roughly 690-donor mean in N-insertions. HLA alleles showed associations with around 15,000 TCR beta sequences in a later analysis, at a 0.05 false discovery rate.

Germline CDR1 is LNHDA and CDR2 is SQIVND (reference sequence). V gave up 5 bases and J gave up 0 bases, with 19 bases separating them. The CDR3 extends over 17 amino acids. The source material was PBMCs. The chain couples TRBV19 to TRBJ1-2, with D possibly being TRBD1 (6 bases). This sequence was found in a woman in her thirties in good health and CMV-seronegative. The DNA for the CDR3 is TGTGCCAGTAGTGCGTCATCAGGGGCCCCTTCTAACTATGGCTACACCTTC. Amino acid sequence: CASSASSGAPSNYGYTF.